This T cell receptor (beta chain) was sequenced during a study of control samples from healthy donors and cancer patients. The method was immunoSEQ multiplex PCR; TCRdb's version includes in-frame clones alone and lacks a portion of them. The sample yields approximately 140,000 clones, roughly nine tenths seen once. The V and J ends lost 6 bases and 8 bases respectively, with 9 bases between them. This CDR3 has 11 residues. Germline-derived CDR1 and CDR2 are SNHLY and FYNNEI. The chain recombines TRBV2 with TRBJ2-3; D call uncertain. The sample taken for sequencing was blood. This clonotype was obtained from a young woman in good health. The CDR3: CASSSIRTQYF. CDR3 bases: TGTGCCAGCAGCAGCATTCGTACGCAGTATTTT.